This T cell receptor beta chain was sequenced for a study of early T cells in non-severe SARS-CoV-2 infection. Study as a whole: Unpaired chains resulted from sequencing bulk RNA of unsorted whole blood. Points from the study as a whole: Matching results from VDJdb favored anti-spike CD8 responses, leaving private and CD4 specificities undetected.

About this clonotype: What it binds is not known.

Unique molecular identifiers were added to individual cDNA molecules. TCRdb re-called the 5' RACE reads with MiXCR, one entry per CDR3 protein. The sample records around 34,000 distinct CDR3 sequences, about 5% being singletons. The CDR3 loop spans 13 amino acids. J was trimmed by 1 base and V by 8 bases; bases with no gene match: 2. Looked up from germline, CDR1 is ENHRY and CDR2 is SYGVKD. Sequencing used whole blood. The TCR originated in an adult who was a healthcare worker with PCR-confirmed SARS-CoV-2 infection or an uninfected control (not recorded which). This sequence joins TRBV10-3 and TRBJ2-5; 9 positions match TRBD2. CDR3 loop: CAIGRGGQETQYF. In DNA, the CDR3 is TGTGCCATCGGGCGGGGGGGCCAAGAGACCCAGTACTTC.